What follows are 22 T cell receptor beta chains derived from one specimen sequenced in a study of cytomegalovirus exposure and HLA in healthy donors. PCR amplification relied on 60 Vbeta primers (plus 13 Jbeta primers). TCRdb keeps only in-frame clones here, not all; method: immunoSEQ multiplex PCR. Here the sample spans approximately 140,000 clones, over 70% being singletons. The sequencing sample was made of PBMCs. The receptor source for this set is a male donor in good health and CMV-seronegative.

This chain uses TRBV5-1 with TRBJ2-5; unclear D gene. The CDR3 runs 13 residues. The V gene lost 0 bases and the J gene lost 4 bases, with 7 bases spanning the gap. The germline CDR1 and CDR2 sequences are SGHRS and YFSETQ. CDR3 in amino acids: CASSLVSGETQYF. DNA for the CDR3: TGCGCCAGCAGCTTGGTGTCCGGAGAGACCCAGTACTTC.

This chain connects TRBV15 to TRBJ2-3; 9 positions agree with TRBD1. This CDR3 comprises 15 residues. V lost 5 bases and J lost 6; bases outside the gene matches: 9. Germline CDR1 reads LNHNV; CDR2 reads YYDKDF (reference sequence). The CDR3 DNA is TGTGCCACCAGCGGCCGGGACAGGGAGGCGGATACGCAGTATTTT. It encodes CATSGRDREADTQYF.

In this sample, this clone turned up a few times. This sequence joins TRBV6-1 and TRBJ2-7; no clear D gene. V was cut by 0 bases and J by 0 bases, with 12 bases left in between. Germline-derived CDR1 and CDR2 are MNHNS and SASEGT. CDR3 length: 16 amino acids. As DNA, the CDR3 is TGTGCCAGCAGTGAAGCTCAAACTTACAGCTCCTACGAGCAGTACTTC. Amino acid sequence: CASSEAQTYSSYEQYF.

The V gene is TRBV10-2, the J gene TRBJ1-6; a possible D gene is TRBD1 (6 bases). The ends were cut back, 6 bases at V and 2 bases at J, with 14 bases in the middle. Per the germline V gene, CDR1 is WSHSY and CDR2 is SAAADI. This CDR3 comprises 16 residues. The CDR3 protein is CASRRGGLAYNSPLHF. In nucleotides, the CDR3 is TGCGCCAGCAGGAGGGGGGGGTTGGCCTATAATTCACCCCTCCACTTT.

This clone came up a few times. This chain uses TRBV9 with TRBJ2-3, with 12 bases fitting TRBD2. The V segment lost 3 bases and the J segment 4 bases; nucleotides outside the gene matches: 3. Germline lookup yields CDR1 SGDLS and CDR2 YYNGEE. CDR3 size: 15 residues. CDR3 loop: CASSARTSGADTQYF. CDR3 in DNA: TGTGCCAGCAGCGCCCGGACTAGCGGGGCAGATACGCAGTATTTT. The full variable domain, completed using reference TRBV9 and TRBJ2-3, is DSGVTQTPKHLITATGQRVTLRCSPRSGDLSVYWYQQSLDQGLQFLIQYYNGEERAKGNILERFSAQQFPDLHSELNLSSLELGDSALYFCASSARTSGADTQYFGPGTRLTVL.

The rearrangement uses TRBV18 and TRBJ2-6; 7 bases match TRBD1. This CDR3 has 16 amino acids. Germline assignment: CDR1 KGHSH and CDR2 LQKENI. V was clipped by 5 bases and J by 4 bases; unmatched bases: 8. CDR3 protein: CASSARDRAGANVLTF. The CDR3 nucleotides read TGTGCCAGCTCAGCCCGTGACAGGGCGGGGGCCAACGTCCTGACTTTC.

The CDR3 spells CAWSETVEYEQYF. CDR3 nucleotides: TGTGCCTGGAGTGAGACTGTGGAATACGAGCAGTACTTC. The chain couples TRBV30 to TRBJ2-7; no clear D. Trimming pared 1 base from V and 4 bases from J, leaving 11 bases between. The CDR3 sequence is 13 residues long. Germline V lookup: CDR1 GTSNPN, CDR2 SVGIG (reference sequence).

The V call is TRBV4-3, the J call TRBJ1-5, with D possibly being TRBD1 (6 bases). V shed 0 bases and J shed 7 bases, with 13 bases lying between them. The germline V gene encodes CDR1 LGHNA and CDR2 YSLEER. CDR3 length equals 15 residues. CDR3: CASSQEFGGGQPQHF. The CDR3 region has the DNA TGCGCCAGCAGCCAAGAGTTTGGGGGCGGACAGCCCCAGCATTTT.

The chain recombines TRBV6-6 with TRBJ2-1, with 8 positions matching TRBD2. The V and J ends lost 6 bases and 6 bases, in that order; junction bases with no gene match: 10. The CDR3 contains 15 residues. Germline V gene data show CDR1 as MNHNY and CDR2 as SVGAGI (reference sequence). CDR3 protein: CASRLAASGSNEQFF. CDR3 sequence (DNA): TGTGCCAGCAGGCTAGCGGCTAGCGGGTCCAATGAGCAGTTCTTC.

This clone was seen a single time. V is TRBV5-6 and J is TRBJ1-6; possibly TRBD1 for D (5 bases). This CDR3 is 17 amino acids long. Germline CDR1 SGHDT, CDR2 YYEEEE. Trimming stripped 4 bases from V and 0 bases from J, with 14 bases between. The CDR3 DNA follows: TGTGCCAGCAGCACCGGGACTTTTAGCTCCTATAATTCACCCCTCCACTTT. It specifies CASSTGTFSSYNSPLHF.

V gene TRBV18 combines with J gene TRBJ2-7; TRBD1 agrees at 8 bases. This CDR3 spans 13 amino acids. Germline-derived CDR1 and CDR2 are KGHSH and LQKENI. The junction had 1 base not matched to a gene; V was cut back by 3 bases and J by 3 bases. For the CDR3, the DNA is TGTGCCAGCTCACCGGGACAGGACTACGAGCAGTACTTC. Encoded protein: CASSPGQDYEQYF. Variable domain in full (rest from reference TRBV18 and TRBJ2-7): NAGVMQNPRHLVRRRGQEARLRCSPMKGHSHVYWYRQLPEEGLKFMVYLQKENIIDESGMPKERFSAEFPKEGPSILRIQQVVRGDSAAYFCASSPGQDYEQYFGPGTRLTVT.

The V call is TRBV7-3, the J call TRBJ2-5; 7 bases match TRBD1. The CDR3 spans 17 residues. The germline gives CDR1 SGHTA, CDR2 FQGTGA. V lost 1 base, J lost 2 bases, and 10 bases stayed unmatched. CDR3 in DNA: TGTGCCAGCAGCTTAAACCTTTGGGACAGACAGCAAGAGACCCAGTACTTC. This gives the protein CASSLNLWDRQQETQYF.

This chain connects TRBV6-5 to TRBJ2-1; D not certain. Germline V gene lookup returns CDR1 MNHEY and CDR2 SVGAGI. V lost 7 bases to trimming and J lost 1 base, with 11 bases between them. The CDR3 covers 14 residues. The CDR3, as DNA: TGTGCCAGCAACCCGACGGGTTCCTACAATGAGCAGTTCTTC. Its protein product is CASNPTGSYNEQFF.

The chain uses TRBV4-3 and TRBJ1-1; 7 nucleotides match TRBD1. CDR3 size: 15 residues. CDR1 is LGHNA, CDR2 YSLEER, per germline. Trimming at V came to 4 bases and at J to 2 bases, leaving 7 bases not matched to a gene. The CDR3 region has the DNA TGCGCCAGCAGCCTCTTAACAGGGGATAACACTGAAGCTTTCTTT. This gives the protein CASSLLTGDNTEAFF.

The rearrangement joins TRBV30 to TRBJ2-7, with 14 bases that match TRBD2. J was trimmed by 5 bases and V by 0 bases; bases with no gene match: 6. Germline loops: CDR1 GTSNPN, CDR2 SVGIG (reference sequence). The CDR3 has 16 amino acids. CDR3 loop: CAWSVQRLAGGNEQYF. The CDR3 nucleotides read TGTGCCTGGAGTGTACAGAGACTAGCGGGGGGGAACGAGCAGTACTTC.

The chain carries TRBV5-6 and TRBJ2-7, with 11 bases aligning to TRBD2. The CDR3 sequence is 18 residues long. V lost 4 bases and J lost 5; bases outside the gene matches: 17. Per the germline V gene, CDR1 is SGHDT and CDR2 is YYEEEE. CDR3 sequence: CASSRPLIAGGPGNEQYF. CDR3 in DNA: TGTGCCAGCAGCCGACCCCTAATAGCGGGGGGGCCTGGGAACGAGCAGTACTTC.

This clone was recorded once. The chain uses TRBV7-8 and TRBJ2-5; D is possibly TRBD2 (6 bases). The CDR3 extends over 15 amino acids. V was shortened by 1 base and J by 5 bases, with 14 bases between the two germline ends. Germline V gene lookup returns CDR1 SGHVS and CDR2 FQNEAQ. The CDR3 DNA reads as TGTGCCAGCAGCTTAGGGGCGGCGGGACGGGAGACCCAGTACTTC. Encoded protein: CASSLGAAGRETQYF.

This chain uses TRBV5-1 with TRBJ1-1, with TRBD1 as a possible D gene (6 bases). The CDR3 contains 14 residues. V was shortened by 3 bases and J by 1 base, with 10 bases between the two germline ends. Per the germline V gene, CDR1 is SGHRS and CDR2 is YFSETQ. In DNA, the CDR3 is TGCGCCAGCAGCTGGGGGGGGGCGAACACTGAAGCTTTCTTT. Protein: CASSWGGANTEAFF.

Notes on this clone: The same CDR3 arises from other DNA sequences in this sample as well. The genes are TRBV7-2 and TRBJ1-1; the D is unclear. Germline lookup yields CDR1 SGHTA and CDR2 FQGNSA. CDR3 length: 12 amino acids. Between the trimmed V and J ends, which lost 3 bases and 1 base, there was a span of 3 bases. Here the CDR3 DNA reads TGTGCCAGCAGCTTTAGGAACACTGAAGCTTTCTTT. Translated, it gives CASSFRNTEAFF.

In DNA, the CDR3 is TGTGCCAGCAGTGCCCAGGCAGTCCAAGAGACCCAGTACTTC. Protein product: CASSAQAVQETQYF. The chain has TRBV2 and TRBJ2-5; D is unresolved. This CDR3 region has 14 residues. The ends were cut back, 4 bases at V and 1 base at J, with 10 bases in the middle. Germline V gene lookup returns CDR1 SNHLY and CDR2 FYNNEI. The full variable domain, with the rest looked up from reference TRBV2 and TRBJ2-5, is EPEVTQTPSHQVTQMGQEVILRCVPISNHLYFYWYRQILGQKVEFLVSFYNNEISEKSEIFDDQFSVERPDGSNFTLKIRSTKLEDSAMYFCASSAQAVQETQYFGPGTRLLVL.

The chain uses TRBV7-8 and TRBJ2-7; D is possibly TRBD1 (6 bases). Deletions cut 5 bases from V and 9 bases from J, with 14 bases between. CDR3 length: 12 residues. CDR1 SGHVS and CDR2 FQNEAQ come from the germline V gene. The CDR3 DNA reads as TGTGCCAGCAGCCCCACAGGGTTCGGGCAGTACTTC. This translates into CASSPTGFGQYF.

The V and J genes are TRBV27 and TRBJ1-4, with TRBD1 as a possible D gene (5 bases). CDR3 length: 14 amino acids. Germline V lookup: CDR1 MNHEY, CDR2 SMNVEV (reference sequence). V was pared by 2 bases and J by 8 bases, with 12 bases between. CDR3 sequence reads: CASSLLAPGEKLFF. CDR3 DNA: TGTGCCAGCAGTTTACTTGCCCCAGGGGAAAAACTGTTTTTT.